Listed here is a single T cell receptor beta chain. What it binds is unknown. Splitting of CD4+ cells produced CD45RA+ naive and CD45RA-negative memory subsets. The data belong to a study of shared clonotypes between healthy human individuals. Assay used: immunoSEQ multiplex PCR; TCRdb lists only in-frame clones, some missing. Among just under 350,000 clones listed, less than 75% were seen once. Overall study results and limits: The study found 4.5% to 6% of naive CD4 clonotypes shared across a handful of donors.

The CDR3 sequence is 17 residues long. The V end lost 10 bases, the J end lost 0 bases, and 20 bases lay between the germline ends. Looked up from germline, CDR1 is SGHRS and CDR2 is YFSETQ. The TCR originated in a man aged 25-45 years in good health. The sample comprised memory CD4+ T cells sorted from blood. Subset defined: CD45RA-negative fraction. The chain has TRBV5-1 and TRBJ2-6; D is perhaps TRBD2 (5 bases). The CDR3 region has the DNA TGCGCCGGGTGGTGGAGGAGTACCCCCTCTGGGGCCAACGTCCTGACTTTC. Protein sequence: CAGWWRSTPSGANVLTF.